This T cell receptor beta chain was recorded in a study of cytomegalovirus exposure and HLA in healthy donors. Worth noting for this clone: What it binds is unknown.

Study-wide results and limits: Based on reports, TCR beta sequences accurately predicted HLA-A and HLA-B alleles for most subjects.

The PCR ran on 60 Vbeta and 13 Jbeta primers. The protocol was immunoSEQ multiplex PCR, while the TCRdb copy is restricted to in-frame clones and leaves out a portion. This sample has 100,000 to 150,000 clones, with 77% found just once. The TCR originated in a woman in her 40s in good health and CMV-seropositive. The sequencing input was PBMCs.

CDR3 nucleotide sequence: TGTGCCAGCAGTGCTCCTCGGGGTAGCGGGAGGTTCCACGAGCAGTACTTC. Its translation is CASSAPRGSGRFHEQYF. V gene TRBV27 combines with J gene TRBJ2-7, with 10 bases that match TRBD2. The CDR3 has 17 residues. V lost 5 bases to trimming and J lost 5 bases; unmatched junction nucleotides: 15. Germline V gene lookup returns CDR1 MNHEY and CDR2 SMNVEV (reference sequence).